This TCR beta chain was identified in a study of a mutant IDH1 vaccine in newly diagnosed glioma. As for the study in general: Patients got their first vaccination 4-6 weeks after radiotherapy alone, or with temozolomide cycles.

A remark on this clone: Its cognate antigen is unknown.

Using immunoSEQ multiplex PCR, the repertoire was profiled, and TCRdb retains in-frame clones only, with some absent. The sample has roughly 30,000 clones, approximately 80% seen once. The CDR3 totals 14 residues. In germline, CDR1 is MGHRA, CDR2 YSYEKL. V was trimmed by 2 bases and J by 3 bases, leaving 10 bases between them. Time point defined: week 35, safety follow-up. Vaccinated patients received 300 ug of mutant IDH1 20-mer peptide per dose, with topical imiquimod. The material sequenced was PBMCs, taken from a glioma patient whose treatment included an IDH1 peptide vaccine. The chain carries TRBV4-1 and TRBJ1-1; no reliable D call. The origin of this receptor is a woman aged 40 to 55 with glioma. CDR3 loop: CASSQRGIDTEAFF. The CDR3 coding sequence is TGCGCCAGCAGCCAACGAGGGATTGACACTGAAGCTTTCTTT.